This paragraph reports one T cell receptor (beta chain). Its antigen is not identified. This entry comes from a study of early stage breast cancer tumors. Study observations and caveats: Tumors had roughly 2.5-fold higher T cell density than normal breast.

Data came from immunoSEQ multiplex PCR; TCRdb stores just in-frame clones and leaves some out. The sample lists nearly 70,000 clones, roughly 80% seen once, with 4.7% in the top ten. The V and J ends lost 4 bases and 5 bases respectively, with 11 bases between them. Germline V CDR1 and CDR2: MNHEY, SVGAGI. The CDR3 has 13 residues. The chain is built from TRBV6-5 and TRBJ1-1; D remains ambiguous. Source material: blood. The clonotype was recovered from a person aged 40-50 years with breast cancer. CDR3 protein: CASSLSQPTEAFF. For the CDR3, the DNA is TGTGCCAGCAGTTTATCACAGCCAACTGAAGCTTTCTTT.